Following are 13 T cell receptor beta chains from one sample sequenced in a study of T cells in Graves' hyperthyroidism and ophthalmopathy. TCR beta CDR3 region amplification was performed from RNA transcripts. HTBI primers were the set used in a first-round RT-PCR of the TCR CDR3. TCRdb recomputed calls from the multiplex PCR reads with MiXCR, one row per CDR3 protein. The sample records some 490,000 distinct CDR3 sequences, roughly 16% being singletons. Sequences were obtained from blood. These receptors all come from a young woman with Graves' ophthalmopathy.

The table lists this clonotype with many counts. The chain carries TRBV5-1 and TRBJ2-1, with 14 bases that match TRBD2. Trimming at V came to 2 bases and at J to 5 bases, leaving 3 bases not matched to a gene. This CDR3 contains 16 residues. From germline, CDR1 is SGHRS and CDR2 YFSETQ. CDR3 nucleotides: TGCGCCAGCAGCTTCGGACTAGCGGGGGGCCACAATGAGCAGTTCTTC. Translation gives CASSFGLAGGHNEQFF.

This clonotype was seen ten or more times. This rearrangement joins TRBV12-3 or TRBV12-4 to TRBJ1-1; D remains unclear. Deletions cut 3 bases from V and 0 bases from J, with 8 bases between. This CDR3 contains 14 residues. The CDR3 nucleotides read TGTGCCAGCAGTTTCGAGGGAATGAACACTGAAGCTTTCTTT. It specifies CASSFEGMNTEAFF.

This clonotype was found a few times. The J gene is TRBJ2-2, the V gene TRBV12-3 or TRBV12-4; D not resolved. This CDR3 is built from 14 residues. V was shortened by 2 bases and J by 0 bases, with 4 bases between the two germline ends. The CDR3 reads CASSLNPNTGELFF. For the CDR3, the DNA is TGTGCCAGCAGTTTAAATCCGAACACCGGGGAGCTGTTTTTT.

This clonotype has just a few counts. The chain recombines TRBV20-1 with TRBJ1-1, with unresolved D. The CDR3 consists of 13 residues. Germline V CDR1 and CDR2: DFQATT, SNEGSKA (reference sequence). V lost 5 bases to trimming and J lost 2 bases, with 12 bases between them. The CDR3 is CSAPSGLNTEAFF. The CDR3 DNA reads TGCAGTGCTCCTTCGGGTCTAAACACTGAAGCTTTCTTT.

This clonotype occurred a few times. The rearrangement joins TRBV15 to TRBJ1-2; TRBD1 is a possible D gene (5 bases). This CDR3 region has 15 residues. Germline-derived CDR1 and CDR2 are LNHNV and YYDKDF (reference sequence). The ends were cut back, 0 bases at V and 6 bases at J, with 14 bases in the middle. For the CDR3, the DNA is TGTGCCACCAGCAGAGATGCAGGGCCCCAAAATGGCTACACCTTC. It yields the protein CATSRDAGPQNGYTF.

The table lists this clonotype with many counts. J is TRBJ2-1 and V is TRBV5-1; 9 positions match TRBD2. The CDR3 runs to 14 residues. The germline CDR1 and CDR2 sequences are SGHRS and YFSETQ. Trimming removed 0 bases from V and 8 bases from J; junction bases left unmatched: 3. The CDR3 region has the DNA TGCGCCAGCAGCTTGGGCGGGAGGGCCGATGAGCAGTTCTTC. Translated: CASSLGGRADEQFF.

In this sample, this clonotype turned up a few times. The chain uses TRBV9 and TRBJ2-2; D may match TRBD1 or TRBD2 (5 bases each). The CDR3 covers 17 residues. V lost 0 bases and J 4 bases, leaving 16 bases between the germline ends. Germline CDR1 SGDLS, CDR2 YYNGEE. In nucleotides, the CDR3 is TGTGCCAGCAGCGTAGGAACGGATGGGACCCCCACCGGGGAGCTGTTTTTT. This encodes CASSVGTDGTPTGELFF. Full variable domain (outside the CDR3, taken from reference TRBV9 and TRBJ2-2): DSGVTQTPKHLITATGQRVTLRCSPRSGDLSVYWYQQSLDQGLQFLIQYYNGEERAKGNILERFSAQQFPDLHSELNLSSLELGDSALYFCASSVGTDGTPTGELFFGEGSRLTVL.

This clonotype was picked up many times. This rearrangement joins TRBV2 to TRBJ2-5, with a possible D match to TRBD2 (5 bases). V lost 8 bases and J 2 bases, leaving 9 bases between the germline ends. Germline lookup yields CDR1 SNHLY and CDR2 FYNNEI. CDR3 length: 12 amino acids. The CDR3 loop is CASSGLQETQYF. Here the CDR3 DNA reads TGTGCCAGCTCGGGGTTACAAGAGACCCAGTACTTC.

This clonotype was picked up many times. The V call is TRBV6-2 or TRBV6-3, the J call TRBJ2-2; 7 bases are shared with TRBD2. The trim removed 0 bases at V and 3 bases at J, leaving 16 bases unmatched. This CDR3 is built from 20 residues. CDR1 MNHEY and CDR2 SVGEGT come from the germline V gene. The CDR3 spells CASSYSTSGTIPKYTGELFF. In DNA, the CDR3 is TGTGCCAGCAGTTACTCGACATCCGGGACTATACCAAAGTACACCGGGGAGCTGTTTTTT.

The chain combines TRBV19 with TRBJ1-5; TRBD1 agrees at 7 bases. The CDR3 is made up of 14 amino acids. Germline V gene data show CDR1 as LNHDA and CDR2 as SQIVND (reference sequence). V lost 6 bases and J lost 5; bases outside the gene matches: 7. This CDR3 is CASSTAGQYQPQHF. Here the CDR3 DNA reads TGTGCCAGTAGCACCGCGGGACAGTATCAGCCCCAGCATTTT. Together with reference TRBV19 and TRBJ1-5, the CDR3 gives the full variable domain: DGGITQSPKYLFRKEGQNVTLSCEQNLNHDAMYWYRQDPGQGLRLIYYSQIVNDFQKGDIAEGYSVSREKKESFPLTVTSAQKNPTAFYLCASSTAGQYQPQHFGDGTRLSIL.

This clonotype was seen at least ten times. The DNA for the CDR3 is TGCGCCAGCAGCTTGGAAGGGGCCAACACTGAAGCTTTCTTT. This gives the protein CASSLEGANTEAFF. The V gene is TRBV5-1, the J gene TRBJ1-1; maybe TRBD1 (5 bases). This CDR3 spans 14 amino acids. Germline loops: CDR1 SGHRS, CDR2 YFSETQ. Trimming stripped 0 bases from V and 2 bases from J, with 8 bases between.

V usage is TRBV29-1 and J usage is TRBJ2-1, with D possibly matching TRBD2 (6 bases). Germline CDR1 and CDR2: SQVTM and ANQGSEA. The germline V and J ends were trimmed by 5 bases and 0 bases, with 11 bases remaining between them. This CDR3 has 14 residues. The CDR3 region is CSVLGLLSYNEQFF. CDR3 DNA: TGCAGCGTTTTGGGACTCCTCTCCTACAATGAGCAGTTCTTC.

This clonotype was observed many times. The gene calls are TRBV20-1 and TRBJ2-1; weak D call: TRBD2 (6 bases). Trimming pared 6 bases from V and 6 bases from J, leaving 15 bases between. CDR1 and CDR2 from the germline V gene are DFQATT and SNEGSKA (reference sequence). The CDR3 extends over 13 amino acids. The CDR3, as DNA: TGCAGTGCCGTGCCTTACGGGGGCAATGAGCAGTTCTTC. Residues: CSAVPYGGNEQFF.